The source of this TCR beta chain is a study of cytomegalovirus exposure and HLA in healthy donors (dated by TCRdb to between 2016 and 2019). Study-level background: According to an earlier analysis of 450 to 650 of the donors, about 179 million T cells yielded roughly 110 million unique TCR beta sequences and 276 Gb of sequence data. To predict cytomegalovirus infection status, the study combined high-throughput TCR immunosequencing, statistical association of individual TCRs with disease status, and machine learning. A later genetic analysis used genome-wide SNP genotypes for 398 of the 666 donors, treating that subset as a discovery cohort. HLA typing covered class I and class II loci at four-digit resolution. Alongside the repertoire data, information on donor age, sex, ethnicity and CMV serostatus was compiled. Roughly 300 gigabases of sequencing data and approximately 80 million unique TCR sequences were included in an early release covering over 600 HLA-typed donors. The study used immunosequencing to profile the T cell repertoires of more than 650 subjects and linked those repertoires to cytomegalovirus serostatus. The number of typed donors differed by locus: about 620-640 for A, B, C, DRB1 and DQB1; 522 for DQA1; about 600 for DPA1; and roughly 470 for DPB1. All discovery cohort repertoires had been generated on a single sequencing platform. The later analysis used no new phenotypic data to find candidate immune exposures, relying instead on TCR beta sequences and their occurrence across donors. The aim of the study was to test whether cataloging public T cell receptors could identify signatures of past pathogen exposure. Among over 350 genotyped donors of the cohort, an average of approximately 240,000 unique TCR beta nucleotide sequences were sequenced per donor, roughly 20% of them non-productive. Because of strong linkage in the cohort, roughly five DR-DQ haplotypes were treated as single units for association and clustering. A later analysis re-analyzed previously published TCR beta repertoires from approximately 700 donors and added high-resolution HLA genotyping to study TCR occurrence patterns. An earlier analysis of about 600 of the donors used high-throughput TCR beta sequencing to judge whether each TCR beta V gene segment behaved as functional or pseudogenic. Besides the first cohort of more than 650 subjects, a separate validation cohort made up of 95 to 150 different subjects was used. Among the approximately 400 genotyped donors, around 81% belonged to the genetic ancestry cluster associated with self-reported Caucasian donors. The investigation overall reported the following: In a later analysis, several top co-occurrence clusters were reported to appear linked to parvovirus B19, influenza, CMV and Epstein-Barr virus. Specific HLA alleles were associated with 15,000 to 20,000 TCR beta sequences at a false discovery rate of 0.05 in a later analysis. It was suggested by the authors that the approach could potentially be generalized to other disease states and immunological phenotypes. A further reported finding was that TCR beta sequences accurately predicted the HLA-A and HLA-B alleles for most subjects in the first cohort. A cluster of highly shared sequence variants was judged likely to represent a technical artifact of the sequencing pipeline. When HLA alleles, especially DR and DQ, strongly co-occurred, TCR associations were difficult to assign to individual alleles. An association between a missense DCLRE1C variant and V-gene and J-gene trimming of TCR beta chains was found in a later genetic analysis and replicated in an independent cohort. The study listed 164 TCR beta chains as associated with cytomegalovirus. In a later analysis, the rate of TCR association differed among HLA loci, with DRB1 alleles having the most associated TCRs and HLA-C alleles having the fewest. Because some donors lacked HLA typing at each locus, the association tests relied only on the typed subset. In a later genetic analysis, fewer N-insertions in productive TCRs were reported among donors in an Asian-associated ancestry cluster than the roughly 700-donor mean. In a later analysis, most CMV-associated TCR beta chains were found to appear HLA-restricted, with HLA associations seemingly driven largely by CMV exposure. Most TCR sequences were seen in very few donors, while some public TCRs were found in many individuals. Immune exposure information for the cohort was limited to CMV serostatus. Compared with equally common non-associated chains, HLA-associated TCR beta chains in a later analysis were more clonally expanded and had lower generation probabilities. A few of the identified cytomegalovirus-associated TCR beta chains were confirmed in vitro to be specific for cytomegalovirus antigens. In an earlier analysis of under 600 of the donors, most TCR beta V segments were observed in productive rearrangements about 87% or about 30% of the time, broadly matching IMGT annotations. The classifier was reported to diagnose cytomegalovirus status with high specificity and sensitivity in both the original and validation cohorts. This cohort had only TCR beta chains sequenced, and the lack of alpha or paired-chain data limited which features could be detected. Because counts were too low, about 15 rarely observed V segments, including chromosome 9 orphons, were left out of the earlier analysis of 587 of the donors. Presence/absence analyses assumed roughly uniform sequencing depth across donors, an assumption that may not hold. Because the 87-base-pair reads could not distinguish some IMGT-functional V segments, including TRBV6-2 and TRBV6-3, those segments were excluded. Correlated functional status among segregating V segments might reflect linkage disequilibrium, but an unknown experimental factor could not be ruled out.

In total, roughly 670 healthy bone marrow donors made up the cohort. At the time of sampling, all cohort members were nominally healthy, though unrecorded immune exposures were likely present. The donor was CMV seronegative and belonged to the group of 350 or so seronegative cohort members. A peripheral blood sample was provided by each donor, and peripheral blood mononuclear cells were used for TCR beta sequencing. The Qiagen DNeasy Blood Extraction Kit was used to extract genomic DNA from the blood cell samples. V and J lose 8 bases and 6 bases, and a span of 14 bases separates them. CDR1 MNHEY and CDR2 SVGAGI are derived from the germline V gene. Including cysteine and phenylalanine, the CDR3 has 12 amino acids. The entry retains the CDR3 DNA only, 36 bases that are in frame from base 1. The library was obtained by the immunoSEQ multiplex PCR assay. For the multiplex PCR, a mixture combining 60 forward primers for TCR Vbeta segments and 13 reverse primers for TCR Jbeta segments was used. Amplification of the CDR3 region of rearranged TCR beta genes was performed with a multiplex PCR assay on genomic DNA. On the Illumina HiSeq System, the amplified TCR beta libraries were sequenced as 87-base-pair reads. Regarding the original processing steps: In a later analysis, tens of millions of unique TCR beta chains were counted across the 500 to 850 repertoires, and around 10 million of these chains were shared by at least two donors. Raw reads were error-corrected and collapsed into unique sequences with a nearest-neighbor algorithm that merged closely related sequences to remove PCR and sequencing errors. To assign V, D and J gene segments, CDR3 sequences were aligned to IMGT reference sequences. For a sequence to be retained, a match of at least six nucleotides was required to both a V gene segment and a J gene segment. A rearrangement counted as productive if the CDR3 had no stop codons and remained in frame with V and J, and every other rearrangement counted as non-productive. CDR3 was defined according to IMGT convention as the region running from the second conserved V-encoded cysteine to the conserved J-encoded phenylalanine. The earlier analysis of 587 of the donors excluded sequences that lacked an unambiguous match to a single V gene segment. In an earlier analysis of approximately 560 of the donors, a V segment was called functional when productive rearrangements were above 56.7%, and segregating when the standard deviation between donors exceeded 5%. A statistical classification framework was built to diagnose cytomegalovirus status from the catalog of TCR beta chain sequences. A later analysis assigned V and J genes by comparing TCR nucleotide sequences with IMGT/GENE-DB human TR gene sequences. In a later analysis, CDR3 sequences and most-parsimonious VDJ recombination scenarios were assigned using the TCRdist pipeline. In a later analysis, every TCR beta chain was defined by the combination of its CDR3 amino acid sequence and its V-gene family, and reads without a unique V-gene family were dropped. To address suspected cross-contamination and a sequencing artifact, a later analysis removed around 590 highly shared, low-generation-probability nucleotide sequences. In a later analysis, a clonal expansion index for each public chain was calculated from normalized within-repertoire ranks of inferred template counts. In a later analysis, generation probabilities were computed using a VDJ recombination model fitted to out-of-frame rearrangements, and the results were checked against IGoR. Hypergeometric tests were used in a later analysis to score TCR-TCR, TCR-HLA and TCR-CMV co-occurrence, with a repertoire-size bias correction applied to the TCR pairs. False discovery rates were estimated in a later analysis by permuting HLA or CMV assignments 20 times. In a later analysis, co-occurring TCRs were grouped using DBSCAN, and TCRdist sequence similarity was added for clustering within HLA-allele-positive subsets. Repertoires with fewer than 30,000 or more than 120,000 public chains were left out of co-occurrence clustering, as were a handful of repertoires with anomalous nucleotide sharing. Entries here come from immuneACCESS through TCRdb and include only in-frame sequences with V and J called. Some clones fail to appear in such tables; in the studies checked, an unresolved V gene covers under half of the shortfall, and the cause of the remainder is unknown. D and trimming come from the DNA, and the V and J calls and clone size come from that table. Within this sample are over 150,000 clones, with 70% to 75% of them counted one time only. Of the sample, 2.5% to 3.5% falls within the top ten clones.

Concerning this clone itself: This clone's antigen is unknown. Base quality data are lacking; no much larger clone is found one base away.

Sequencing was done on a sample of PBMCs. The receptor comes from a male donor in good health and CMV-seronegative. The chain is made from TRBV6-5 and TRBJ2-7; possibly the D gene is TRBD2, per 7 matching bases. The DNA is TGTGCCAGCCAGAGAGGGGGGGCCGAGCAGTACTTC. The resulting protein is CASQRGGAEQYF.